The 30 T cell receptor beta chains given below trace back to one sample, sequenced in a study of blood T cell repertoires in COVID-19. TCRdb's copy holds only in-frame clones and misses some; the assay was immunoSEQ multiplex PCR. The data contain approximately 460,000 clones, roughly 87% of them seen just once; the ten biggest clones take up around 0.9%. Sequencing was performed on peripheral blood. These receptors were collected from a man between 18 and 29 years old with COVID-19, enrolled during active disease.

This clone was detected a few times. The rearrangement links TRBV19 to TRBJ2-1; no clear D gene. Looked up from germline, CDR1 is LNHDA and CDR2 is SQIVND (reference sequence). The CDR3 is 14 residues long. V lost 1 base to trimming and J lost 7 bases, with 11 bases between them. The CDR3 is CASSIVWPWNEQFF. The CDR3 coding sequence is TGTGCCAGTAGTATAGTTTGGCCTTGGAATGAGCAGTTCTTC.

The genes are TRBV2 and TRBJ2-7, with a weak D call TRBD2 (6 bases). Germline values: CDR1 SNHLY, CDR2 FYNNEI. The CDR3 has 15 amino acids. The ends were cut back, 6 bases at V and 9 bases at J, with 24 bases in the middle. Written as DNA, the CDR3 is TGTGCCAGCAGCGAGTCTCCGGGGGACCTCTCTGGGCAGTACTTC. Its translation: CASSESPGDLSGQYF.

The CDR3 DNA is TGTGCCACCAGTGATTTAAGGACTAGCGCAGATACGCAGTATTTT. Translating it yields CATSDLRTSADTQYF. The V call is TRBV24-1, the J call TRBJ2-3, with 9 positions matching TRBD2. Germline lookup yields CDR1 KGHDR and CDR2 SFDVKD. CDR3 length: 15 residues. The V segment lost 1 base and the J segment 4 bases; nucleotides outside the gene matches: 2.

A note on this clone: Distinct nucleotide sequences in the sample also encode this CDR3. V gene TRBV30 combines with J gene TRBJ1-1; unclear D gene. The CDR3 extends over 13 amino acids. The V end lost 0 bases, the J end lost 5 bases, and 10 bases lay between the germline ends. CDR1 GTSNPN and CDR2 SVGIG come from the germline V gene (reference sequence). CDR3 protein: CAWSVLRGTEAFF. CDR3 in DNA: TGTGCCTGGAGTGTACTACGAGGGACTGAAGCTTTCTTT.

About this clone: At one end, the junction sequence differs from germline, possibly due to a read error. The CDR3 is CASSRTAKTIF. The CDR3 bases are TGTGCCAGCAGTCGGACAGCCAAAACCATCTTC. V and J are TRBV2 and TRBJ2-7, with a tentative D call TRBD1 (6 bases). Germline-derived CDR1 and CDR2 are SNHLY and FYNNEI. This CDR3 region has 11 residues.

The CDR3 DNA reads TGTGCCAGCAGCCCCGGCCCGGGGGGCTGGGGGGAGACCCAGTACTTC. Its protein product is CASSPGPGGWGETQYF. The chain employs TRBV9 and TRBJ2-5; possible D gene TRBD2, 7 bases. V was cut by 4 bases and J by 5 bases, with 21 bases left in between. The germline V gene encodes CDR1 SGDLS and CDR2 YYNGEE. The CDR3 loop spans 16 amino acids.

The rearrangement joins TRBV6-6 to TRBJ2-2, with 9 bases matching TRBD2. J was trimmed by 1 base and V by 5 bases; bases with no gene match: 2. The CDR3 loop spans 15 amino acids. Germline CDR1 reads MNHNY; CDR2 reads SVGAGI (reference sequence). CDR3 sequence: CASSRRGGNTGELFF. The CDR3 region has the DNA TGTGCCAGCAGTAGGCGGGGGGGGAACACCGGGGAGCTGTTTTTT.

This clone has a handful of counts. This chain links TRBV2 with TRBJ1-1, with no clear D. V lost 6 bases, J lost 1 base, and 12 bases lay in between. The germline V gene encodes CDR1 SNHLY and CDR2 FYNNEI. The CDR3 spans 14 residues. For the CDR3, the DNA is TGTGCCAGCAGGGTGGAGCCCAGGAACACTGAAGCTTTCTTT. Amino acids: CASRVEPRNTEAFF.

The chain recombines TRBV6-1 with TRBJ2-3; D possibly corresponds to TRBD1 (6 bases). The germline V gene has CDR1 MNHNS and CDR2 SASEGT. The CDR3 has 16 amino acids. V dropped 2 bases and J dropped 2 bases, with 14 bases sitting between them. CDR3 sequence: CASSEIVGQITDTQYF. The CDR3 DNA follows: TGTGCCAGCAGTGAAATTGTGGGACAAATCACAGATACGCAGTATTTT.

The chain links TRBV3-1 (or the pseudogene TRBV3-2) to TRBJ2-2; D gene unclear. The CDR3 has 12 residues. The germline V and J ends were trimmed by 3 bases and 5 bases, with 4 bases remaining between them. The germline V gene encodes CDR1 LGHDT and CDR2 YNNKEL (reference sequence). The chain's CDR3 is CASSQYTGELFF. CDR3 bases: TGTGCCAGCAGCCAGTATACCGGGGAGCTGTTTTTT.

The chain links TRBV12-5 to TRBJ1-1, with D maybe TRBD1 (5 bases). V was shortened by 0 bases and J by 2 bases, with 10 bases between the two germline ends. Germline lookup yields CDR1 LGHNT and CDR2 FRNRAP. This CDR3 has 15 amino acids. Here the CDR3 DNA reads TGTGCTAGTGGTTTGGTATCGACAGCAAACACTGAAGCTTTCTTT. Residues: CASGLVSTANTEAFF. Together with reference TRBV12-5 and TRBJ1-1, the CDR3 gives the full variable domain: DARVTQTPRHKVTEMGQEVTMRCQPILGHNTVFWYRQTMMQGLELLAYFRNRAPLDDSGMPKDRFSAEMPDATLATLKIQPSEPRDSAVYFCASGLVSTANTEAFFGQGTRLTVV.

This rearrangement joins TRBV5-1 to TRBJ1-5, with D unclear. This CDR3 is 13 amino acids long. CDR1 SGHRS and CDR2 YFSETQ come from the germline V gene. The V and J ends lost 2 bases and 7 bases respectively, with 10 bases between them. CDR3 amino acids: CASSFGEGQPQHF. The CDR3 DNA follows: TGCGCCAGCAGCTTCGGAGAGGGCCAGCCCCAGCATTTT.

The J gene is TRBJ1-1, the V gene TRBV5-4, with TRBD1 matching 7 bases. The CDR3 has 13 amino acids. Looked up from germline, CDR1 is SGHNT and CDR2 is YYREEE (reference sequence). The junction had 2 bases not matched to a gene; V was cut back by 5 bases and J by 1 base. The CDR3 DNA reads TGTGCCAGCAGTCGACAGGGGAACACTGAAGCTTTCTTT. It is translated as CASSRQGNTEAFF.

The chain recombines TRBV18 with TRBJ2-1; 7 nucleotides align to TRBD1. With 6 bases clipped from V and 7 bases from J, the junction kept 12 bases outside the gene matches. CDR1 KGHSH and CDR2 LQKENI come from the germline V gene. The CDR3 has 15 residues. This chain's CDR3 is CASSAFVQQGNEQFF. The CDR3 nucleotides are TGTGCCAGCTCCGCATTCGTGCAACAGGGGAATGAGCAGTTCTTC.

The chain joins TRBV9 to TRBJ1-1, with 7 bases fitting TRBD1. CDR1 and CDR2 (germline): SGDLS, YYNGEE. This CDR3 spans 17 amino acids. V gave up 1 base and J gave up 0 bases; unmatched junction bases: 9. For the CDR3, the DNA is TGTGCCAGCAGCGTAATTGGGACAGTAAGAATGAACACTGAAGCTTTCTTT. As protein: CASSVIGTVRMNTEAFF.

J is TRBJ2-7 and V is TRBV7-8, with TRBD1 matching over 9 bases. Unmatched junction bases numbered 8, after V lost 5 bases and J lost 3 bases. The CDR3 is 15 amino acids. Germline V gene data show CDR1 as SGHVS and CDR2 as FQNEAQ. CDR3 DNA sequence: TGTGCCAGCAGCCTAGGTACAGGGGGCTTCTACGAGCAGTACTTC. The encoded protein is CASSLGTGGFYEQYF. The full variable domain, completed using reference TRBV7-8 and TRBJ2-7, is GAGVSQSPRYKVAKRGQDVALRCDPISGHVSLFWYQQALGQGPEFLTYFQNEAQLDKSGLPSDRFFAERPEGSVSTLKIQRTQQEDSAVYLCASSLGTGGFYEQYFGPGTRLTVT.

V gene TRBV5-8 combines with J gene TRBJ1-2; D call uncertain. Trimming removed 4 bases at V and 1 base at J, with 5 bases between. Germline V CDR1 and CDR2: SGHTS, YDEGEE. CDR3 length: 12 amino acids. The CDR3 is CASSRFNYGYTF. CDR3 in DNA: TGTGCCAGCAGCCGTTTTAACTATGGCTACACCTTC.

CDR3 sequence: CASSMGAMGNTGELFF. As DNA, the CDR3 is TGTGCCAGTAGTATGGGGGCTATGGGGAACACCGGGGAGCTGTTTTTT. The V gene is TRBV19, the J gene TRBJ2-2, with D tentatively TRBD1 (6 bases). Germline CDR1 reads LNHDA; CDR2 reads SQIVND (reference sequence). Between the trimmed V and J ends, which lost 3 bases and 1 base, there was a span of 12 bases. The CDR3 sequence is 16 residues long.

The rearrangement uses TRBV28 and TRBJ1-4; the match to TRBD1 covers 7 bases. CDR3 length: 16 residues. The germline V gene encodes CDR1 MDHEN and CDR2 SYDVKM. V dropped 6 bases and J dropped 8; count of bases not matched to a gene: 15. CDR3 region: CASSRNRDSGGEKLFF. The CDR3 nucleotides are TGTGCCAGCAGCCGCAACCGGGACAGTGGCGGGGAAAAACTGTTTTTT.

The rearrangement links TRBV5-6 to TRBJ2-5; tentative D call: TRBD2 (5 bases). Trimming cost V 4 bases and J 4 bases, with 11 bases left between them. CDR1 is SGHDT and CDR2 is YYEEEE in the germline V gene. The CDR3 totals 13 residues. CDR3 sequence reads: CASSGGRPETQYF. CDR3 nucleotides: TGTGCCAGCAGCGGAGGACGGCCAGAGACCCAGTACTTC.

CDR3 DNA sequence: TGCAGTGTACGGCTAGCCTACGAGCAGTACTTC. It specifies CSVRLAYEQYF. V gene TRBV20-1 combines with J gene TRBJ2-7, with D unresolved. Germline V gene data show CDR1 as DFQATT and CDR2 as SNEGSKA (reference sequence). V gave up 7 bases and J gave up 2 bases, with 9 bases separating them. The CDR3 has 11 residues.

This clone was detected a few times. The V call is TRBV25-1, the J call TRBJ2-1; a possible D gene is TRBD2 (5 bases). V was trimmed by 1 base and J by 0 bases, leaving 10 bases between them. CDR3 length: 16 residues. Germline CDR1 MGHDK, CDR2 SYGVNS. The CDR3 DNA is TGTGCCAGCAGTGAATTCGGGGTACGCTCCTACAATGAGCAGTTCTTC. Translating gives CASSEFGVRSYNEQFF.

The chain couples TRBV25-1 to TRBJ2-7; 9 bases agree with TRBD1. CDR3 length: 12 residues. Germline CDR1 reads MGHDK; CDR2 reads SYGVNS. J was trimmed by 3 bases and V by 8 bases; bases with no gene match: 2. CDR3 sequence reads: CASSTGGYEQYF. The CDR3 DNA follows: TGTGCCAGCTCGACAGGGGGCTACGAGCAGTACTTC.

The chain couples TRBV9 to TRBJ1-6; no firm D call. CDR3 size: 13 residues. V was pared by 0 bases and J by 11 bases, with 9 bases between. CDR1 is SGDLS and CDR2 is YYNGEE in the germline V gene. The CDR3 sequence: CASSVVDIPPLHF. CDR3 in DNA: TGTGCCAGCAGCGTAGTTGACATCCCACCCCTCCACTTT.

V and J are TRBV15 and TRBJ2-7, with a tentative D call TRBD2 (6 bases). Per the germline V gene, CDR1 is LNHNV and CDR2 is YYDKDF (reference sequence). CDR3 size: 14 residues. Trimming left V 5 bases short and J 3 bases short, with 14 bases between. As DNA, the CDR3 is TGTGCCACCAGCTTCGGGACTCCTCACTACGAGCAGTACTTC. Its translation: CATSFGTPHYEQYF.

The gene calls are TRBV19 and TRBJ2-1; 10 bases are shared with TRBD1. The CDR3 length is 14 residues. V dropped 8 bases and J dropped 8; count of bases not matched to a gene: 9. Germline CDR1 reads LNHDA; CDR2 reads SQIVND (reference sequence). The CDR3 nucleotides read TGTGCCAGTTCTCCGGGACAGGGGCCCTATGAGCAGTTCTTC. Protein product: CASSPGQGPYEQFF.

This clone has a single count. The chain is built from TRBV7-8 and TRBJ2-2; 7 nucleotides match TRBD2. V lost 7 bases and J lost 2; bases outside the gene matches: 7. The CDR3 has 15 amino acids. The V gene's germline CDR1 is SGHVS and CDR2 FQNEAQ. The CDR3 spells CASTQTSLNTGELFF. The CDR3 DNA follows: TGTGCCAGCACCCAGACTAGCCTAAACACCGGGGAGCTGTTTTTT.

The J gene is TRBJ2-1, the V gene TRBV5-1; 10 positions match TRBD2. The germline V gene has CDR1 SGHRS and CDR2 YFSETQ. Trimming removed 0 bases from V and 5 bases from J; junction bases left unmatched: 11. The CDR3 spans 18 residues. CDR3 sequence (DNA): TGCGCCAGCAGCTTGGGGGCCCCTAGCGGGGGATCCAACAATGAGCAGTTCTTC. This translates into CASSLGAPSGGSNNEQFF.

Written as DNA, the CDR3 is TGTGCCAGCAGCTTGCGGACTAGGTTAGGTGAGCAGTTCTTC. This sequence encodes CASSLRTRLGEQFF. The chain uses TRBV5-8 and TRBJ2-1, with 7 bases identical to TRBD2. Per the germline V gene, CDR1 is SGHTS and CDR2 is YDEGEE. This CDR3 has 14 amino acids. With 1 base clipped from V and 9 bases from J, the junction kept 7 bases outside the gene matches.

The rearrangement links TRBV6-1 to TRBJ1-6; unclear D gene. CDR3 size: 15 residues. The germline V and J ends were trimmed by 2 bases and 5 bases, with 10 bases remaining between them. The germline V gene has CDR1 MNHNS and CDR2 SASEGT. The CDR3: CASSESPGDNSPLHF. The CDR3 nucleotides read TGTGCCAGCAGTGAATCACCAGGCGATAATTCACCCCTCCACTTT.